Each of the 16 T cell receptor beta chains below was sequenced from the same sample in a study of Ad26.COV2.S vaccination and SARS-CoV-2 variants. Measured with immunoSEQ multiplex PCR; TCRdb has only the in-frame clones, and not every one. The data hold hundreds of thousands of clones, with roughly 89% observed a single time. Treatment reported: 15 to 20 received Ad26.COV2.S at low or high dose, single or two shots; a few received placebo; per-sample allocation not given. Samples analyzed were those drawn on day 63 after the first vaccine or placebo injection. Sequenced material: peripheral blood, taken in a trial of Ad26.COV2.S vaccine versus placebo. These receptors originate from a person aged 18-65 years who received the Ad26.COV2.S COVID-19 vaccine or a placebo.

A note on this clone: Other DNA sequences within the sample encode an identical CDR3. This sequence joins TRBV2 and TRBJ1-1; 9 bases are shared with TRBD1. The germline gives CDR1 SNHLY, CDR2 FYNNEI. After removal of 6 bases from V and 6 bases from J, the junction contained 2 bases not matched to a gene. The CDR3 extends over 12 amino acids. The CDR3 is CASRDRGPEAFF. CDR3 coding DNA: TGTGCCAGCAGGGACAGGGGCCCTGAAGCTTTCTTT.

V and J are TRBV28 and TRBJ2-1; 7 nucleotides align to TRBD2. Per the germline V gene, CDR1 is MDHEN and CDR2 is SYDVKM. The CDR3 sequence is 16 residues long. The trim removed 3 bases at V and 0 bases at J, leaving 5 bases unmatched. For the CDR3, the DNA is TGTGCCAGCAGTTTTTCCGGGGGGAGCTCCTACAATGAGCAGTTCTTC. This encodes CASSFSGGSSYNEQFF.

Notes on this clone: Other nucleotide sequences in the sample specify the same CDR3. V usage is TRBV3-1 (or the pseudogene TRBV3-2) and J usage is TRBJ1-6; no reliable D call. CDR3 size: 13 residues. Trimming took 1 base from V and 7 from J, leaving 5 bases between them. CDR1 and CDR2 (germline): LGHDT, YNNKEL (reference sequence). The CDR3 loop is CASSQGWNSPLHF. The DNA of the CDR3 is TGTGCCAGCAGCCAAGGTTGGAATTCACCCCTCCACTTT.

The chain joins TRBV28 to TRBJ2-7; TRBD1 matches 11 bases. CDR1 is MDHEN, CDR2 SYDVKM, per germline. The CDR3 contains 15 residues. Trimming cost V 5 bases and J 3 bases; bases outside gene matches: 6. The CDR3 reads CASSPGQGGIYEQYF. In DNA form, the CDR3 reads TGTGCCAGCAGTCCGGGACAGGGGGGGATCTACGAGCAGTACTTC.

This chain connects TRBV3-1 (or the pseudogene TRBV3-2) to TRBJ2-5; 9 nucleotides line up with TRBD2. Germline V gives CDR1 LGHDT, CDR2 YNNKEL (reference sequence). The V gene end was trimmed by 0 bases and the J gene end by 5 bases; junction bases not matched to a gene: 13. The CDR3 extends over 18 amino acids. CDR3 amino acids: CASSQDDTGLASFETQYF. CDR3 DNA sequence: TGTGCCAGCAGCCAAGACGACACGGGACTAGCCTCGTTTGAGACCCAGTACTTC.

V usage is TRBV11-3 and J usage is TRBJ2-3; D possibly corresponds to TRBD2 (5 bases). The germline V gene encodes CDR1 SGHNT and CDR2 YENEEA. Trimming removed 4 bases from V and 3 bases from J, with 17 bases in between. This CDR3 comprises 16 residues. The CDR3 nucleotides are TGTGCCAGCAGCTCTGGACTCCCGAGGAAGACAGATACGCAGTATTTT. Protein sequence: CASSSGLPRKTDTQYF.

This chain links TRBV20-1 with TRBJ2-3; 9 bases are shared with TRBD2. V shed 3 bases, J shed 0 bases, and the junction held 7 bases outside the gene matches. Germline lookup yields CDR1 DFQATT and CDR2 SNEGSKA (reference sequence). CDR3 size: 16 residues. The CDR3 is CSASMLAGPSTDTQYF. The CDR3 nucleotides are TGCAGTGCTAGTATGCTAGCGGGGCCTAGCACAGATACGCAGTATTTT.

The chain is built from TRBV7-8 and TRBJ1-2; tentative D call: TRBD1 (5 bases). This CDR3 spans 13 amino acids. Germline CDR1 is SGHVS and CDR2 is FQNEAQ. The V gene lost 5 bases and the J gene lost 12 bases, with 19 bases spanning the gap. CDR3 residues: CASSPERGRRDTF. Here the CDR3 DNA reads TGTGCCAGCAGCCCTGAAAGGGGTAGGAGGGACACCTTC. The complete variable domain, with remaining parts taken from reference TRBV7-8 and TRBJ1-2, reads GAGVSQSPRYKVAKRGQDVALRCDPISGHVSLFWYQQALGQGPEFLTYFQNEAQLDKSGLPSDRFFAERPEGSVSTLKIQRTQQEDSAVYLCASSPERGRRDTFGSGTRLTVV.

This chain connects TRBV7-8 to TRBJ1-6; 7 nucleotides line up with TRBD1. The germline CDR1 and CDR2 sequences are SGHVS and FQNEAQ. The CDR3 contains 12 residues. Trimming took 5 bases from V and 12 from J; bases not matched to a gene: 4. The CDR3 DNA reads TGTGCCAGCAGCCTGACAGGGCTACCCCTCCACTTT. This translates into CASSLTGLPLHF.

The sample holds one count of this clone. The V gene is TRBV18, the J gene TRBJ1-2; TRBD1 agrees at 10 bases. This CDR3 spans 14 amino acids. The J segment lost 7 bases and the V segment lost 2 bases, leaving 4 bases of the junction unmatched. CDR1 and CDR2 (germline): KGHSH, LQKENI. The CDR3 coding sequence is TGTGCCAGCTCACCAGGGACAGGGGCCCTTGGCTACACCTTC. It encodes CASSPGTGALGYTF.

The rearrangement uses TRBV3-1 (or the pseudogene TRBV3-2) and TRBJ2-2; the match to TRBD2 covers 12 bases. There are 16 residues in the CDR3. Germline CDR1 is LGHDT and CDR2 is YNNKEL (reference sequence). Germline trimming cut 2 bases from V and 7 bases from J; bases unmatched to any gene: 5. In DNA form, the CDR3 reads TGTGCCAGCAGCCAACCTAGCGGGGGGGCGGTCGGGGAGCTGTTTTTT. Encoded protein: CASSQPSGGAVGELFF.

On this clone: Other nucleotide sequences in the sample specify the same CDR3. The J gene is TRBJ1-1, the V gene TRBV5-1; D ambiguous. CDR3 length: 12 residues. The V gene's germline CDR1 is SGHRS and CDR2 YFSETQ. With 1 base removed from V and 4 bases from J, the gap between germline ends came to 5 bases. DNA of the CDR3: TGCGCCAGCAGCTTGAGTGGCACTGAAGCTTTCTTT. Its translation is CASSLSGTEAFF.

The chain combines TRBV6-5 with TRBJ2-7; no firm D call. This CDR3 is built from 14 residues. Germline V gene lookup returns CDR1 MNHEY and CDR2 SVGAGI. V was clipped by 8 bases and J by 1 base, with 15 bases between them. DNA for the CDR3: TGTGCCAGCGGGTATGGACCTGGATCCTACGAGCAGTACGTC. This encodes CASGYGPGSYEQYV.

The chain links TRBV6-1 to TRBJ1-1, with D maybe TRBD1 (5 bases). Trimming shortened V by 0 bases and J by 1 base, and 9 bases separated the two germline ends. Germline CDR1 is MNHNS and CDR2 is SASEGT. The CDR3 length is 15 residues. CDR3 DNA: TGTGCCAGCAGTGAAGCGGGGCCTTGGAACACTGAAGCTTTCTTT. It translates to CASSEAGPWNTEAFF.

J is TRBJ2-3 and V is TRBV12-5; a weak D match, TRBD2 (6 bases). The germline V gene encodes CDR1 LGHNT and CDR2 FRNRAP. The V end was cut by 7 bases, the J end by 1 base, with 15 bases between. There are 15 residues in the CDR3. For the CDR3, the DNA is TGTGCTAGTGCCCTGGAGGGGTACGGCACAGATACGCAGTATTTT. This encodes CASALEGYGTDTQYF. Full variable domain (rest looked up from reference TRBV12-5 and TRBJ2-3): DARVTQTPRHKVTEMGQEVTMRCQPILGHNTVFWYRQTMMQGLELLAYFRNRAPLDDSGMPKDRFSAEMPDATLATLKIQPSEPRDSAVYFCASALEGYGTDTQYFGPGTRLTVL.

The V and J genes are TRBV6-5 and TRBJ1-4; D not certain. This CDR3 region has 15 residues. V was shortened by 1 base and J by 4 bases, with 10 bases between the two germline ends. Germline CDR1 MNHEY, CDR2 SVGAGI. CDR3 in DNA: TGTGCCAGCAGTTACTTTGGGTCAGATAATGAAAAACTGTTTTTT. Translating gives CASSYFGSDNEKLFF.